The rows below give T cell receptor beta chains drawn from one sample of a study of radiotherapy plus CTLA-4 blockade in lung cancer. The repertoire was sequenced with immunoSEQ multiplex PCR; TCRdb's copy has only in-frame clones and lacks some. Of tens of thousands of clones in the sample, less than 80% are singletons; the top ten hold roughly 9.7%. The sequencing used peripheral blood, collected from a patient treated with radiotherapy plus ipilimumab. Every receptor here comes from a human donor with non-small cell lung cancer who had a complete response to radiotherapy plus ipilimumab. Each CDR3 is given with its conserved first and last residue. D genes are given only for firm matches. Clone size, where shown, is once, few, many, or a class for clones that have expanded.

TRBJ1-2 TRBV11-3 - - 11 CASSIGSGYTF TGTGCCAGCAGCATAGGATCTGGCTACACCTTC
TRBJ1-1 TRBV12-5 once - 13 CASALGANTEAFF TGTGCTAGTGCCCTTGGGGCGAACACTGAAGCTTTCTTT
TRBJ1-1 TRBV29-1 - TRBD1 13 CSVGQGARAEAFF TGCAGCGTAGGACAGGGGGCGCGCGCTGAAGCTTTCTTT
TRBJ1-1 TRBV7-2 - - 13 CASSLPGNTEAFF TGTGCCAGCAGCTTACCAGGGAACACTGAAGCTTTCTTT
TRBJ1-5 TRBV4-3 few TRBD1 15 CASSLDRGGNQPQHF TGCGCCAGCAGCCTCGACAGGGGGGGAAATCAGCCCCAGCATTTT
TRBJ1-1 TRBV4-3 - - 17 CASSQGPRGRRNTEAFF TGCGCCAGCAGCCAAGGTCCCCGGGGCAGGCGGAACACTGAAGCTTTCTTT
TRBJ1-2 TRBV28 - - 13 CASSHDRMTGYTF TGTGCCAGCAGCCACGACAGGATGACTGGCTACACCTTC
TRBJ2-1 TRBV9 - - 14 CASSPPGAYNEQFF TGTGCCAGCAGCCCACCGGGGGCCTACAATGAGCAGTTCTTC
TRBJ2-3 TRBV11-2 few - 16 CASSLSLAEYTDTQYF TGTGCCAGCAGCTTATCGTTAGCGGAATACACAGATACGCAGTATTTT
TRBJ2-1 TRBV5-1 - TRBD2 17 CASSLEASGRGGNEQFF TGCGCCAGCAGCTTGGAGGCTAGCGGGAGGGGTGGAAATGAGCAGTTCTTC
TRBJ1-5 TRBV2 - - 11 CASSDPQPQHF TGTGCCAGCAGTGACCCCCAGCCCCAGCATTTT
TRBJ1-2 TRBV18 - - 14 CASSPRAGSYGYTF TGTGCCAGCTCACCACGGGCAGGGAGCTATGGCTACACCTTC
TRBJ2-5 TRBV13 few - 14 CASSPRGPWETQYF TGTGCCAGCAGCCCCCGGGGGCCTTGGGAGACCCAGTACTTC
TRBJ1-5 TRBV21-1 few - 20 CASSKAGQGRIEWGNQPQHF TGTGCCAGCAGCAAAGCGGGACAGGGAAGAATTGAGTGGGGCAATCAGCCCCAGCATTTT
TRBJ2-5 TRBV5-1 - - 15 CASSSFFGGQETQYF TGCGCCAGCAGCTCTTTCTTCGGCGGGCAAGAGACCCAGTACTTC
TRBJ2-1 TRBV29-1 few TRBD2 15 CSVEDLDLADNEQFF TGCAGCGTTGAAGATTTGGACCTAGCGGACAATGAGCAGTTCTTC
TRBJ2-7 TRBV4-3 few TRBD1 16 CASSQEGTGGTSEQYF TGCGCCAGCAGCCAAGAAGGGACAGGGGGCACCTCCGAGCAGTACTTC
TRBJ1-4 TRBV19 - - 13 CASSTRQNEKLFF TGTGCCAGTAGTACTCGCCAAAATGAAAAACTGTTTTTT
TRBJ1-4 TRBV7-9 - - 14 CASSLTGTGEKLFF TGTGCCAGCAGCTTAACAGGGACTGGTGAAAAACTGTTTTTT
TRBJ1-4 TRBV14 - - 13 CASSRDLNEKLFF TGTGCCAGCAGTCGGGACCTAAATGAAAAACTGTTTTTT
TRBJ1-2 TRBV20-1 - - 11 CSARDGWGYTF TGCAGTGCTAGAGATGGTTGGGGCTACACCTTC
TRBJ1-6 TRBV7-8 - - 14 CASSLARVQSPLHF TGTGCCAGCAGCTTAGCGCGAGTCCAGTCACCCCTCCACTTT
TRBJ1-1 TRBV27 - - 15 CASSLLWTQLTEAFF TGTGCCAGCAGTTTACTTTGGACTCAGTTAACTGAAGCTTTCTTT
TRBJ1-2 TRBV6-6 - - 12 CASSYDKRGYTF TGTGCCAGCAGTTATGATAAGAGGGGCTACACCTTC
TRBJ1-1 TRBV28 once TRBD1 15 CASSWGDRGRTEAFF TGTGCCAGCAGTTGGGGGGACAGGGGCAGGACTGAAGCTTTCTTT
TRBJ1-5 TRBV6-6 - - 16 CASSYSREGGNQPQHF TGTGCCAGCAGTTACTCCAGGGAAGGAGGGAATCAGCCCCAGCATTTT
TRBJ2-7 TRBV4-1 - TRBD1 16 CASSQDPGQGAYEQYF TGCGCCAGCAGCCAAGATCCGGGACAGGGGGCTTACGAGCAGTACTTC
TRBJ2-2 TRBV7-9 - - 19 CASSSFLTISGRNTGELFF TGTGCCAGCAGCTCATTTTTAACGATCTCCGGGAGAAACACCGGGGAGCTGTTTTTT
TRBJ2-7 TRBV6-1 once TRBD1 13 CASSRTGLYEQYF TGTGCCAGCAGTCGGACAGGGTTGTACGAGCAGTACTTC
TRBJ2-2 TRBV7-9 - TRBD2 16 CASSTSGRGDTGELFF TGTGCCAGCAGCACGAGCGGGCGGGGGGACACCGGGGAGCTGTTTTTT
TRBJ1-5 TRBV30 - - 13 CAWSVREDQPQHF TGTGCCTGGAGTGTACGGGAGGATCAGCCCCAGCATTTT
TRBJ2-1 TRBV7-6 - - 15 CASSLAPRTDNEQFF TGTGCCAGCAGCTTAGCCCCGCGGACAGACAATGAGCAGTTCTTC
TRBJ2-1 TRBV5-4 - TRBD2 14 CASTHRGGSDEQFF TGTGCCAGCACCCATCGGGGCGGGAGCGATGAGCAGTTCTTC
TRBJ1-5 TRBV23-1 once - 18 CASSQRWGGGMGNQPQHF TGCGCCAGCAGTCAAAGGTGGGGAGGGGGAATGGGCAATCAGCCCCAGCATTTT
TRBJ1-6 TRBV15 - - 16 CATSRGAEVGNSPLHF TGTGCCACCAGCAGAGGTGCAGAGGTGGGGAATTCACCCCTCCACTTT
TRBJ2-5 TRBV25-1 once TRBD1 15 CASSEWAGQGQTQYF TGTGCCAGCAGTGAATGGGCAGGACAGGGGCAGACCCAGTACTTC
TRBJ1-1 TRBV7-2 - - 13 CASSGMGGTEAFF TGTGCCAGCTCCGGTATGGGGGGGACTGAAGCTTTCTTT
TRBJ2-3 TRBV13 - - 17 CASSLRVVDPPADTQYF TGTGCCAGCAGCTTAAGGGTTGTAGACCCCCCAGCTGATACGCAGTATTTT
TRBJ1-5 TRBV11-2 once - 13 CASSTGPSQPQHF TGTGCCAGCAGCACGGGACCGTCCCAGCCCCAGCATTTT
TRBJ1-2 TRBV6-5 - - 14 CASSSPYREGGYTF TGTGCCAGCAGTTCTCCTTACAGGGAGGGTGGCTACACCTTC
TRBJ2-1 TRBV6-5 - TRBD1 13 CASSSQGQHEQFF TGTGCCAGCAGTTCCCAGGGACAGCATGAGCAGTTCTTC
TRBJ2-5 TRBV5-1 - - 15 CASSLDPGPQETQYF TGCGCCAGCAGCTTGGATCCAGGGCCCCAAGAGACCCAGTACTTC
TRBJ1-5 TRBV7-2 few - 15 CASSVQGTGNQPQHF TGTGCCAGCAGCGTTCAAGGGACTGGGAATCAGCCCCAGCATTTT
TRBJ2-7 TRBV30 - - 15 CAWSVSAQGGYEQYF TGTGCCTGGAGTGTGTCTGCTCAGGGTGGGTACGAGCAGTACTTC
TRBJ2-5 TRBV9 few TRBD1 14 CASSVFDREETQYF TGTGCCAGCAGCGTATTTGACAGGGAAGAGACCCAGTACTTC
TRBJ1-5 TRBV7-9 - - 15 CASSYGASGGQPQHF TGTGCCAGCAGCTACGGGGCCTCCGGGGGTCAGCCCCAGCATTTT
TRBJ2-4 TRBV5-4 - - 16 CASSLDEVGGKNIQYF TGTGCCAGCAGCTTGGATGAGGTGGGAGGCAAAAACATTCAGTACTTC
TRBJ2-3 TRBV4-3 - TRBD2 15 CASSPSGGRPDTQYF TGCGCCAGCAGCCCATCGGGGGGGCGCCCAGATACGCAGTATTTT
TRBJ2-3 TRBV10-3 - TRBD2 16 CAISESGTSGTDTQYF TGTGCCATCAGTGAGTCGGGGACTAGCGGCACAGATACGCAGTATTTT
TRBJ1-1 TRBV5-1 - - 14 CASSYDGRDTEAFF TGCGCCAGCAGTTATGACGGGAGGGACACTGAAGCTTTCTTT
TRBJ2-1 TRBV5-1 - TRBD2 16 CASSPDGTSILYEQFF TGCGCCAGCAGCCCGGACGGGACTAGCATCCTCTATGAGCAGTTCTTC
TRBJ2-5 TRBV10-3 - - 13 CAISVDGEETQYF TGTGCCATCAGTGTGGATGGTGAAGAGACCCAGTACTTC
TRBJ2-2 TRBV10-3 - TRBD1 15 CAISEGQTNTGELFF TGTGCCATCAGCGAGGGACAGACGAACACCGGGGAGCTGTTTTTT